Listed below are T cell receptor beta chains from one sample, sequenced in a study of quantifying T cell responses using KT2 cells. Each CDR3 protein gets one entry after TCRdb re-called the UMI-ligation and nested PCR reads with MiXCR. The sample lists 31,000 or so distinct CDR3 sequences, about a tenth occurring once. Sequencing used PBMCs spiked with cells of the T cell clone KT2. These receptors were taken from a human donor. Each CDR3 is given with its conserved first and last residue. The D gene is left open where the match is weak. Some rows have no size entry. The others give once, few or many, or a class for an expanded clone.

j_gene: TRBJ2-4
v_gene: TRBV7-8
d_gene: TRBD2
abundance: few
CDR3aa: CASSLENAGVKNIQYF
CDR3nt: TGTGCCAGCAGCTTAGAGAATGCGGGGGTAAAAAACATTCAGTACTTC

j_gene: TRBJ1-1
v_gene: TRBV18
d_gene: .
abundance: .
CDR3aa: CASSPLDTEAFF
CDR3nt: TGTGCCAGCTCACCATTGGACACTGAAGCTTTCTTT

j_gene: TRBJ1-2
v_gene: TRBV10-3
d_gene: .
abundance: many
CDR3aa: CAIRTDLTPKANYGYTF
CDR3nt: TGTGCCATCAGGACAGATCTGACCCCAAAGGCTAACTATGGCTACACCTTC

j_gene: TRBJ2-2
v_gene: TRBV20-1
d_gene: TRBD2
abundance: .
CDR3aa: CSAPTKLAGVAGELFF
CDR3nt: TGCAGTGCTCCCACCAAACTAGCGGGGGTGGCCGGGGAGCTGTTTTTT

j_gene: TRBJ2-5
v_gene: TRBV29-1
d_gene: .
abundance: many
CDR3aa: CSSTGTGETQYF
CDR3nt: TGCAGCTCAACCGGGACGGGAGAGACCCAGTACTTC

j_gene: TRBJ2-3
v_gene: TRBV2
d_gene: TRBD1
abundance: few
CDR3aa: CASSVDRDADTQYF
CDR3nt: TGTGCCAGCAGTGTCGACAGGGACGCAGATACGCAGTATTTT

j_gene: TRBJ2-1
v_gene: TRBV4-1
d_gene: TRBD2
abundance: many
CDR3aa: CASSRSLAGGIEQFF
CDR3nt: TGCGCCAGCAGCCGTTCGCTAGCGGGGGGGATTGAGCAGTTCTTC

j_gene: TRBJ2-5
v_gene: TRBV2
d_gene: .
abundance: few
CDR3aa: CASRKDTYLQETQYF
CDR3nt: TGTGCCAGCAGAAAAGACACATATCTCCAAGAGACCCAGTACTTC

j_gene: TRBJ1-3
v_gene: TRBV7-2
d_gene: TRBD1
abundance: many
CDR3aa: CASSTGTGSGNTIYF
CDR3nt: TGTGCCAGCAGCACGGGGACAGGGTCTGGAAACACCATATATTTT

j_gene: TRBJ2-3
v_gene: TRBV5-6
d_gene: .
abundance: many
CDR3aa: CASSLATDGATDTQYF
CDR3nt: TGTGCCAGCAGCTTAGCGACAGACGGGGCCACAGATACGCAGTATTTT

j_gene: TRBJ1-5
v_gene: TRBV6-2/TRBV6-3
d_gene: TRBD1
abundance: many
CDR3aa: CASSKSTGVQPQHF
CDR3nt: TGTGCCAGCAGTAAGTCGACAGGGGTTCAGCCCCAGCATTTT

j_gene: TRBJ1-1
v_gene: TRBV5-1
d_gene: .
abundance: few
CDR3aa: CASSLNPGAEGTEAFF
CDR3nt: TGCGCCAGCAGCTTAAATCCGGGGGCGGAGGGCACTGAAGCTTTCTTT

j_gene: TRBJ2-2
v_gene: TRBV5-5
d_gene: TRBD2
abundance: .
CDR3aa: CASTRTPGLATSNTGELFF
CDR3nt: TGTGCCAGCACCAGAACACCGGGACTAGCGACTTCGAACACCGGGGAGCTGTTTTTT

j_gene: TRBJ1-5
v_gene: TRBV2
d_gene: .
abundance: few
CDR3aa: CASSEVMYQGIEQPQHF
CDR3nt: TGTGCCAGCAGTGAAGTGATGTATCAGGGGATAGAGCAGCCCCAGCATTTT

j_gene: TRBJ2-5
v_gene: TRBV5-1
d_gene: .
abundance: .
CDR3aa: CASSPEGGGETQYF
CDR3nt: TGCGCCAGCTCCCCCGAAGGAGGGGGGGAGACCCAGTACTTC

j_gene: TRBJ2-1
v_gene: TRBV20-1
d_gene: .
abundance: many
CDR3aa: CSASWGGASYNEQFF
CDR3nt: TGCAGTGCTAGTTGGGGCGGAGCCTCCTACAATGAGCAGTTCTTC

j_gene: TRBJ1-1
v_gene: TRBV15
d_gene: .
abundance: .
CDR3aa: CATSRGKTEAFF
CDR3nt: TGTGCCACCAGCAGGGGTAAGACTGAAGCTTTCTTT

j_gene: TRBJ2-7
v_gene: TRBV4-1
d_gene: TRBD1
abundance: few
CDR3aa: CASSQGTGDAYEQYF
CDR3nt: TGCGCCAGCAGCCAAGGGACAGGGGACGCCTACGAGCAGTACTTC

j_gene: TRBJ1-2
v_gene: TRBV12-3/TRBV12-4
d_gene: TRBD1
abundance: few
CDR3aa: CASKITGGEPLDYGYTF
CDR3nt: TGTGCCAGCAAGATAACAGGGGGCGAACCTTTGGACTATGGCTACACCTTC

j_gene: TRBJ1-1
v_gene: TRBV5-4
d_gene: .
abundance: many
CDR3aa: CASSSGVSTEAFF
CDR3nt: TGTGCCAGCAGCTCAGGGGTTAGTACTGAAGCTTTCTTT

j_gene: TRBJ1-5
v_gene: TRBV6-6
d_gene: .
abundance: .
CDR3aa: CASRVQGGHNQPQHF
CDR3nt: TGTGCCAGCAGGGTACAGGGAGGCCACAATCAGCCCCAGCATTTT

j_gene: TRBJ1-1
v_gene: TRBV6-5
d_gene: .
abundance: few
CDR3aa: CASSVGGWQVTEAFF
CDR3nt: TGTGCCAGCAGTGTGGGGGGGTGGCAGGTTACTGAAGCTTTCTTT

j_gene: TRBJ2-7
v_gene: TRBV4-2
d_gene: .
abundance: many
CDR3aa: CASSQPLAAGDSRAPTF
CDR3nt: TGTGCCAGCAGCCAACCCTTAGCGGCAGGGGACTCGCGCGCCCCAACTTTC

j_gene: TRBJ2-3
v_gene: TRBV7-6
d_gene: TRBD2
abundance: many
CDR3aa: CASSLTTSGSTDTQYF
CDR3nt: TGTGCCAGCAGCTTAACGACTAGCGGCAGCACAGATACGCAGTATTTT

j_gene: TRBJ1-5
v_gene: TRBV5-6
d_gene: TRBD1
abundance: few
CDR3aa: CASSPRGTGHQPQHF
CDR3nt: TGTGCCAGCAGCCCACGCGGGACAGGTCATCAGCCCCAGCATTTT

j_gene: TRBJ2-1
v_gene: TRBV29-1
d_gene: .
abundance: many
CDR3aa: CSVYRDTYNEQFF
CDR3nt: TGCAGCGTCTACCGGGACACTTACAATGAGCAGTTCTTC

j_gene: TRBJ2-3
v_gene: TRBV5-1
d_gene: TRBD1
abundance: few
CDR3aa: CASSLGGQGGTDTQYF
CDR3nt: TGCGCCAGCAGCTTGGGAGGACAGGGGGGCACAGATACGCAGTATTTT

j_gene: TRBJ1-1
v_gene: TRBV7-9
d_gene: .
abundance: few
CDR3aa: CASSLRQGQDTEAFF
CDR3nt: TGTGCCAGCAGCTTACGGCAGGGGCAGGACACTGAAGCTTTCTTT

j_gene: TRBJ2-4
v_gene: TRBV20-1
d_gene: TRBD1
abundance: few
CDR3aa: CSAWDRLAKNIQYF
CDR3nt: TGCAGTGCTTGGGACAGATTAGCCAAAAACATTCAGTACTTC

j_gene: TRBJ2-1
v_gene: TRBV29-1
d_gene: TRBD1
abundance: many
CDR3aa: CSVEVGQGGNEQFF
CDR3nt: TGCAGCGTTGAAGTGGGACAGGGAGGCAATGAGCAGTTCTTC

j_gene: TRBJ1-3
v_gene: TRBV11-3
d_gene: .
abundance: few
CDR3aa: CASSPWGPGNTIYF
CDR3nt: TGTGCCAGCAGTCCCTGGGGGCCTGGAAACACCATATATTTT

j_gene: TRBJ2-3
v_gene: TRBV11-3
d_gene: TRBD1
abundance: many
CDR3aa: CASSFPQGDAPSSTDTQYF
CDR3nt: TGTGCCAGCAGCTTCCCACAGGGGGACGCCCCATCTAGCACAGATACGCAGTATTTT

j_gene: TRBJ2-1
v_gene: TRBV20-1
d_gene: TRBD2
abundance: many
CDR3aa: CSVAGTRGNEQFF
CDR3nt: TGCAGTGTAGCGGGGACTAGAGGCAATGAGCAGTTCTTC

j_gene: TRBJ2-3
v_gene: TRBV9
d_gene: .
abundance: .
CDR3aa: CASSVVPGTDTQYF
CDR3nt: TGTGCCAGCAGCGTAGTTCCAGGCACAGATACGCAGTATTTT

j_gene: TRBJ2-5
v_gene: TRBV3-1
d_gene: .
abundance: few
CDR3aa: CASSQEGERVLRHQETQYF
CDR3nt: TGTGCCAGCAGCCAAGAGGGCGAGCGGGTCCTACGGCACCAAGAGACCCAGTACTTC